Listed below are T cell receptor beta chains from one sample, sequenced in a study of glioma-infiltrating T cells. Using its own MiXCR run on the multiplex PCR reads, TCRdb lists one record per CDR3 protein. The sample contains 400,000 or so distinct CDR3 sequences, 35% to 45% of which appear only once. Sequenced input: glioma tissue, nonneoplastic brain tissue, or PBMCs (not recorded which). These receptors were collected from a human donor with low-grade glioma or glioblastoma, undergoing nonglioma brain surgery, or in good health (not recorded which). Both conserved end residues are part of each CDR3. The D gene is left open where the match is weak. The listing skips clone size in some rows; elsewhere it reads once, few, many or a size class.

V	size	J	D	DNA	CDR3
TRBV29-1	-	TRBJ1-1	-	TGCAGCGCTCTGACGGGGGGCACTGAAGCTTTCTTT	CSALTGGTEAFF
TRBV28	-	TRBJ2-7	-	TGTGCCAGCAGGGCAAGGGTCCGAACCTACGAGCAGTACTTC	CASRARVRTYEQYF
TRBV7-3	-	TRBJ2-3	TRBD2	TGTGCCAGCAGCACCGGACTAGTGGGTACGCAGTATTTT	CASSTGLVGTQYF
TRBV7-2	many	TRBJ1-2	TRBD1	TGTGCCAGCAGCCCGGACAGGTCCTATGGCTACACCTTC	CASSPDRSYGYTF
TRBV20-1	-	TRBJ2-1	TRBD2	TGCAGTGCTAGAGGCGGGAGTGGGGCCTACAATGAGCAGTTCTTC	CSARGGSGAYNEQFF
TRBV12-3/TRBV12-4	-	TRBJ1-5	-	TGTGCCAGCAGTGCGCTAAGGAATCAGCCCCAGCATTTT	CASSALRNQPQHF
TRBV4-1	-	TRBJ2-7	TRBD2	TGCGCCAGCACCCTACGAGCGGGAAGTTCTGGCGGGCAGTACTTC	CASTLRAGSSGGQYF
TRBV28	few	TRBJ2-3	TRBD1	TGTGCCAGCAGTCCGTGGGGAGGCAGGGGGCTGACAGATACGCAGTATTTT	CASSPWGGRGLTDTQYF
TRBV6-5	many	TRBJ1-1	TRBD1	TGTGCCAGCAGTTACGACAGGGGGCCAGCTTTCTTT	CASSYDRGPAFF
TRBV19	-	TRBJ1-1	-	TGTGCCAGTAGTATGGGGCCCTCCGGAACTGAAGCTTTCTTT	CASSMGPSGTEAFF
TRBV12-3/TRBV12-4	few	TRBJ2-1	-	TGTGCCAGCAGTCCGACCAAGAACAATGAGCAGTTCTTC	CASSPTKNNEQFF
TRBV29-1	-	TRBJ2-7	TRBD1	TGCAGCGTCTGGGACAGGGTGGACGAGCAGTACTTC	CSVWDRVDEQYF
TRBV28	many	TRBJ1-3	-	TGTGCCAGCAGTTTGTCTACGCTACCTTACTCTGGAAACACCATATATTTT	CASSLSTLPYSGNTIYF
TRBV19	-	TRBJ1-5	-	TGTGCCAGTAGTATCGTTTCGGGGGGAAGCAATCAGCCCCAGCATTTT	CASSIVSGGSNQPQHF
TRBV29-1	once	TRBJ2-3	-	TGCAGCGTTAGTTGGGGGAGCACAGATACGCAGTATTTT	CSVSWGSTDTQYF
TRBV5-4	-	TRBJ2-1	-	TGTGCCAGCAGCTGGGGGGACGCCAAACATGAGCAGTTCTTC	CASSWGDAKHEQFF
TRBV20-1	few	TRBJ2-7	TRBD2	TGCAGTGCTGCTAGCGGGAGAGCCCGTTACGAGCAGTACTTC	CSAASGRARYEQYF
TRBV19	-	TRBJ1-1	-	TGTGCCAGTAGTCTTCTCGACATGAACACTGAAGCTTTCTTT	CASSLLDMNTEAFF
TRBV4-2	few	TRBJ2-7	-	TGTGCCAGCAGCCAACCGGGACTTGCCCCCAAGCAGTACTTC	CASSQPGLAPKQYF
TRBV4-1	-	TRBJ2-5	TRBD1	TGCGCCAGCAGCCAAGACTACAGGGGGTCAGAGACCCAGTACTTC	CASSQDYRGSETQYF
TRBV29-1	-	TRBJ2-7	TRBD2	TGCATCGTTGGGACTACCGCGGCCTCCTACGAGCAGTACTTC	CIVGTTAASYEQYF
TRBV28	-	TRBJ2-7	-	TGTGCCAGCAGTATAACCCCTGACGTTCCGAAATACGAGCAGTACTTC	CASSITPDVPKYEQYF
TRBV20-1	few	TRBJ2-1	TRBD2	TGCAGTGCTACCAAGATAGCCCCAGGACTAGCGGGAGGGATTGAGCAGTTCTTC	CSATKIAPGLAGGIEQFF
TRBV18	-	TRBJ2-1	TRBD1	TGTGCCAGCTCACGCCCCGGGACAGGGGGCTACAATGAGCAGTTCTTC	CASSRPGTGGYNEQFF
TRBV19	few	TRBJ1-5	-	TGTGCCAGTGCGGGACGCCCAAGGCAGCCCCAGCATTTT	CASAGRPRQPQHF
TRBV7-9	many	TRBJ2-5	TRBD1	TGTGCCAGCAGCTTAGGGGTTGACAGGGTAGAGACCCAGTACTTC	CASSLGVDRVETQYF
TRBV20-1	few	TRBJ1-3	-	TGCAGTGCTAGAGATGACAGGCCCTTAGGCTCTGGAAACACCATATATTTT	CSARDDRPLGSGNTIYF
TRBV4-1	-	TRBJ2-7	-	TGCGCCAGCAGCCAAGCCCTCAGGGGAACAAACGAGCAGTACTTC	CASSQALRGTNEQYF
TRBV6-1	many	TRBJ2-7	-	TGTGCCAGCCAACAGGGATGGGAGCAGTACTTC	CASQQGWEQYF
TRBV7-2	few	TRBJ1-3	-	TGTGCCAGCAGCAATCACCACTCTCACTCTGGAAACACCATATATTTT	CASSNHHSHSGNTIYF
TRBV6-6	many	TRBJ2-1	-	TGTGCCAGCAGTTACAATGAGCAGTTCTTC	CASSYNEQFF
TRBV20-1	many	TRBJ2-3	TRBD2	TGCAGTGCTAGCCTAGCGGACCAAACGCAGTATTTT	CSASLADQTQYF
TRBV2	-	TRBJ1-3	-	TGTGCCAGCAGTGAAGAAGGCGCCTTGGCTGGAAACACCATATATTTT	CASSEEGALAGNTIYF
TRBV7-2	-	TRBJ2-3	-	TGTGCCAGCAGCTCGCCAGCGGCTAGCACAGATACGCAGTATTTT	CASSSPAASTDTQYF
TRBV20-1	few	TRBJ1-4	-	TGCAGTGCTAGACCCAGAGTGGACCAAAATGAAAAACTGTTTTTT	CSARPRVDQNEKLFF
TRBV12-3/TRBV12-4	few	TRBJ2-7	-	TGTGCCAGCAGCTTCCTCGGGGCCGAGCAGTACTTC	CASSFLGAEQYF
TRBV4-2	few	TRBJ2-1	TRBD2	TGTGCCAGCAGCCAGGGGGGACTAGCGTACTACAATGAGCAGTTCTTC	CASSQGGLAYYNEQFF
TRBV3-1	-	TRBJ2-7	-	TGTGCCAGCAGCCAAGATCTAGAGGGCGAGCAGTACTTC	CASSQDLEGEQYF
TRBV7-2	few	TRBJ1-1	TRBD1	TGTGCCAGCAGCATCCAGGGGGAGGACACTGAAGCTTTCTTT	CASSIQGEDTEAFF
TRBV6-9	-	TRBJ2-3	TRBD2	TGTGCCAGCAGCTTAGTGGCTAGCGGGCCCACAGATACGCGGTATTTT	CASSLVASGPTDTRYF
TRBV20-1	many	TRBJ2-7	TRBD2	TGCAGTGCTAGAAAGGGGTCTAGCGGGAGGGGGGAGCAGTACTTC	CSARKGSSGRGEQYF
TRBV27	many	TRBJ2-7	-	TGTGCCAGCCGCGCGTTCACCCACGAGCAGTACTTC	CASRAFTHEQYF
TRBV7-2	-	TRBJ2-7	-	TGTGCCAGCAGCTTAGAAGGACAGTTAACCTACGAGCAGTACTTC	CASSLEGQLTYEQYF
TRBV6-6	many	TRBJ2-3	TRBD2	TGTGCCAGCAGTTACGCCCCGGCTAGCGGGGAAGATACGCAGTATTTT	CASSYAPASGEDTQYF
TRBV5-1	-	TRBJ1-6	-	TGCGCCAGCAGCTTGGATAGGTCGCCGTCACCCCTCCACTTT	CASSLDRSPSPLHF
TRBV12-3/TRBV12-4	few	TRBJ1-5	-	TGTGCCAGCAGCCAGAGGAACCCGTCCGCCCAGCATTTT	CASSQRNPSAQHF
TRBV18	few	TRBJ1-1	TRBD1	TGTGCCAGCTCACAGGGACAGGGGAGTGAAGCTTTCTTT	CASSQGQGSEAFF
TRBV7-2	-	TRBJ2-7	-	TGTGCCAGCAGCCCACGGCAATCGGGCTACGAGCAGTACTTC	CASSPRQSGYEQYF
TRBV4-1	-	TRBJ2-1	-	TGCGCCAGCAGCCAAGAGGCGGCCAGGTTTTACAATGAGCAGTTCTTC	CASSQEAARFYNEQFF
TRBV6-5	many	TRBJ1-1	-	TGTGCCAGCAGTTACTTCGGGGAAATTGAAGCTTTCTTT	CASSYFGEIEAFF
TRBV20-1	many	TRBJ2-7	TRBD2	TGCAGTGCTCAATCGGGACTAGGGAGCTACGAGCAGTACTTC	CSAQSGLGSYEQYF